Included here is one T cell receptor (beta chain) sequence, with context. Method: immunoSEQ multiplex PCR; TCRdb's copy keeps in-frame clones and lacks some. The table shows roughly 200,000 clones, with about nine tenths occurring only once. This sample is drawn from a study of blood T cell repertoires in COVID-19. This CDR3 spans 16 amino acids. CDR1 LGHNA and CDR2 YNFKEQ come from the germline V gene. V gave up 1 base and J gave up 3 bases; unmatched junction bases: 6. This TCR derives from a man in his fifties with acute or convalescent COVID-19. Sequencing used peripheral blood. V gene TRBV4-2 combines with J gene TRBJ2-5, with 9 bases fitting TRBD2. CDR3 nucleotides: TGTGCCAGCAGCCAAGGAAGCGGGAGGCGAGAAGAGACCCAGTACTTC. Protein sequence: CASSQGSGRREETQYF.